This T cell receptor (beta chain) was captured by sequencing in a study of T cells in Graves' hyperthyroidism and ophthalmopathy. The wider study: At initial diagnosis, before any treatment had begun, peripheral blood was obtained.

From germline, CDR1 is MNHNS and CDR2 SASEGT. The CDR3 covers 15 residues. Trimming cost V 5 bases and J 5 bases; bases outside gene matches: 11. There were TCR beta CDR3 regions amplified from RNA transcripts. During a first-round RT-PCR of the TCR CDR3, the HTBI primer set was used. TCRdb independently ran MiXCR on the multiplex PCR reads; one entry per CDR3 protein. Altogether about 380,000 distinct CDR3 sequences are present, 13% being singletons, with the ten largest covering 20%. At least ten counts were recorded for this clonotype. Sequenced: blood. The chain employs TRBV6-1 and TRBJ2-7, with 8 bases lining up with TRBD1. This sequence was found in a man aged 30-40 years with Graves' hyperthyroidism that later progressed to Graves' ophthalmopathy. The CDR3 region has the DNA TGTGCCAGCAGTTATGATTTGGGACAGGAGGACGAGCAGTACTTC. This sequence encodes CASSYDLGQEDEQYF.